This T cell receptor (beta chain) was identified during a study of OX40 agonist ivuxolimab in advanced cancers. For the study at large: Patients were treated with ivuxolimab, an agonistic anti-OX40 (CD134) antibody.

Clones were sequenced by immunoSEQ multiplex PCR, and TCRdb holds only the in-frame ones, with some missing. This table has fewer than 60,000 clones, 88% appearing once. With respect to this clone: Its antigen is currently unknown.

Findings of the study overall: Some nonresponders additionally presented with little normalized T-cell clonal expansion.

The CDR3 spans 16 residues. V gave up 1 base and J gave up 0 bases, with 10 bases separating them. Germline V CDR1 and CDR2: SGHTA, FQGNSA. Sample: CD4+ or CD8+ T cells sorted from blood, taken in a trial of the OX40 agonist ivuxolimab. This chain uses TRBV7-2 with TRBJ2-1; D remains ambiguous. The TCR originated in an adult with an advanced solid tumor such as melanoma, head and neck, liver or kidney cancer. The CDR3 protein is CASSLEVRNSYNEQFF. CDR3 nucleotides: TGTGCCAGCAGCTTAGAGGTGAGGAACTCCTACAATGAGCAGTTCTTC.